What follows describes a single T cell receptor beta chain. Its specificity is not known. Since no conserved phenylalanine or tryptophan closes the CDR3, a read error is the likely cause. Because the CDR3's place on the DNA is in doubt, the DNA is left out and the CDR3 is given as listed by TCRdb. TCRB libraries came from RNA via three nested multiplex PCR rounds. TCRdb processed the multiplex PCR reads anew with MiXCR; each CDR3 protein has one entry. The table shows 15,000 to 20,000 distinct CDR3 sequences, with just under 70% occurring only once. Including both end residues, the CDR3 is 12 amino acids long. Looked up from germline, CDR1 is SQVTM and CDR2 is ANQGSEA. This entry belongs to a study of tumor-infiltrating lymphocytes in glioblastoma multiforme. Study outcomes and limitations: No surface-marker sorting into functional T cell subtypes was done.

The sample was peripheral blood. The chain links TRBV29-1 to TRBJ2-3; the DNA was not used to check the table's D call, TRBD2. This TCR came from a male donor with glioblastoma. This chain's CDR3 is CSVREQQITQYL.